The present entry profiles one T cell receptor beta chain with its context. This sample is part of a study of immune evolution from preneoplasia to lung adenocarcinoma. Assay used: immunoSEQ multiplex PCR; TCRdb lists only in-frame clones, some missing. The repertoire holds 2,000 to 2,500 clones, about four fifths seen once, with under 4% in the top ten. Between the trimmed V and J ends, which lost 5 bases and 6 bases, there was a span of 17 bases. Germline V lookup: CDR1 SEHNR, CDR2 FQNEAQ (reference sequence). The CDR3 has 15 amino acids. Resections took place in Japan or China from 2014 to 2017. The TCR sequence derives from an older person with lung adenocarcinoma. J is TRBJ1-5 and V is TRBV7-9; no definite D call. The sequenced sample was FFPE adjacent normal lung tissue. The chain's CDR3 is CASSRDGSGFQPQHF. As DNA, the CDR3 is TGTGCCAGCAGCCGTGACGGTTCCGGGTTTCAGCCCCAGCATTTT.